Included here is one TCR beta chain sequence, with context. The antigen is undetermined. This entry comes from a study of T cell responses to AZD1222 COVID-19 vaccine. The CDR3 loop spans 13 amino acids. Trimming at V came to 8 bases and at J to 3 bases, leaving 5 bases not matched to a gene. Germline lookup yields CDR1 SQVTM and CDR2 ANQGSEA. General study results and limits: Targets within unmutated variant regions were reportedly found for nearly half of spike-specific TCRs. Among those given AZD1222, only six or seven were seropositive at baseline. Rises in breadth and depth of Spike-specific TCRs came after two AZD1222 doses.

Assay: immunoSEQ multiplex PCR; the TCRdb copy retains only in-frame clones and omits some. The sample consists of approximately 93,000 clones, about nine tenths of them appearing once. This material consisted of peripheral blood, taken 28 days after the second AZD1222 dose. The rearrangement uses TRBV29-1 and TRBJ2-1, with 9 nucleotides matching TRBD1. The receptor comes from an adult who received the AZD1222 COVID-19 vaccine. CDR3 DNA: TGCAGCTCTGGACAGGGGTTCTACAATGAGCAGTTCTTC. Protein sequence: CSSGQGFYNEQFF.